The 22 T cell receptor beta chains below come from one sample, sequenced in a study of T cells in narcolepsy. Libraries were prepared by immunoSEQ multiplex PCR; TCRdb keeps only in-frame clonotypes and omits some of them. The data show about 40,000 clones, approximately 89% seen once. The sequencing sample was made of CD45RA- memory CD4+ T cells from PBMCs. All receptors derive from a human donor with narcolepsy.

This clone was observed a few times. The J gene is TRBJ1-3, the V gene TRBV7-8, with no clear D. The CDR3 spans 16 residues. Germline CDR1 and CDR2: SGHVS and FQNEAQ. Trimming pared 8 bases from V and 0 bases from J, leaving 17 bases between. The CDR3 sequence: CASDLKGRSSGNTIYF. Written as DNA, the CDR3 is TGTGCCAGCGATTTGAAAGGCAGAAGCTCTGGAAACACCATATATTTT.

This clone has more than one count but fewer than ten. The V gene is TRBV5-6, the J gene TRBJ1-2, with no clear D. This CDR3 has 14 amino acids. Trimming took 1 base from V and 5 from J, leaving 12 bases between them. Germline lookup yields CDR1 SGHDT and CDR2 YYEEEE. Written as DNA, the CDR3 is TGTGCCAGCAGCTTGACGGCGGCTGCGTATGGCTACACCTTC. This codes for CASSLTAAAYGYTF. The full variable domain, its missing parts supplied by reference TRBV5-6 and TRBJ1-2, is DAGVTQSPTHLIKTRGQQVTLRCSPKSGHDTVSWYQQALGQGPQFIFQYYEEEERQRGNFPDRFSGHQFPNYSSELNVNALLLGDSALYLCASSLTAAAYGYTFGSGTRLTVV.

V is TRBV19 and J is TRBJ1-4, with D perhaps matching TRBD1 (6 bases). The CDR3 totals 14 residues. Trimming cost V 7 bases and J 7 bases, with 16 bases left between them. From germline, CDR1 is LNHDA and CDR2 SQIVND (reference sequence). Here the CDR3 reads CASTTTGSGEKLFF. For the CDR3, the DNA is TGTGCCAGTACGACTACAGGGTCGGGTGAAAAACTGTTTTTT.

V gene TRBV7-8 combines with J gene TRBJ2-4, with 15 nucleotides matching TRBD2. Looked up from germline, CDR1 is SGHVS and CDR2 is FQNEAQ. The CDR3 length is 16 residues. V was pared by 5 bases and J by 7 bases, with 6 bases of the junction left unmatched. The DNA of the CDR3 is TGTGCCAGCAGCACCCGGACTAGCGGGGGGGGCAACATTCAGTACTTC. It codes for CASSTRTSGGGNIQYF.

With respect to this clone: One end of the junction varies from germline; a read error may be responsible. V gene TRBV7-2 combines with J gene TRBJ2-3; maybe TRBD1 (6 bases). CDR1 is SGHTA and CDR2 is FQGNSA in the germline V gene. The CDR3 length is 14 residues. This CDR3 is CASSQDSRADTRYF. The CDR3 DNA reads TGTGCCAGCAGCCAGGACAGTAGGGCAGATACGCGGTATTTT.

This chain connects TRBV5-5 to TRBJ2-1, with 7 bases identical to TRBD1. With 2 bases clipped from V and 0 bases from J, the junction kept 5 bases outside the gene matches. Germline V gene lookup returns CDR1 SGHKS and CDR2 YYEKEE (reference sequence). The CDR3 runs to 16 residues. The CDR3 reads CASSFRDSNSYNEQFF. In DNA, the CDR3 is TGTGCCAGCAGCTTCAGGGACAGCAACTCCTACAATGAGCAGTTCTTC. The full variable domain, with the rest looked up from reference TRBV5-5 and TRBJ2-1, is DAGVTQSPTHLIKTRGQQVTLRCSPISGHKSVSWYQQVLGQGPQFIFQYYEKEERGRGNFPDRFSARQFPNYSSELNVNALLLGDSALYLCASSFRDSNSYNEQFFGPGTRLTVL.

The rearrangement joins TRBV7-2 to TRBJ2-2; D uncertain. V lost 1 base and J 4 bases, leaving 10 bases between the germline ends. Per the germline V gene, CDR1 is SGHTA and CDR2 is FQGNSA. The CDR3 sequence is 15 residues long. For the CDR3, the DNA is TGTGCCAGCAGCTTAGGGGCGCTGAGCACCGGGGAGCTGTTTTTT. Translating it yields CASSLGALSTGELFF.

A single count supports this clone. The chain is built from TRBV25-1 and TRBJ1-6; TRBD1 matches at 10 bases. The CDR3 consists of 13 residues. V lost 5 bases and J lost 10; bases outside the gene matches: 2. CDR1 is MGHDK, CDR2 SYGVNS, per germline. The CDR3: CASSRTGGSPLHF. The CDR3 DNA reads TGTGCCAGCAGTAGGACAGGGGGATCACCCCTCCACTTT.

This sequence joins TRBV4-2 and TRBJ1-1; 9 bases agree with TRBD1. The germline CDR1 and CDR2 sequences are LGHNA and YNFKEQ. The ends lost 5 bases at V and 10 bases at J; junction bases unmatched: 11. This CDR3 is built from 14 residues. Here the CDR3 reads CASSLGGTGNGAFF. As DNA, the CDR3 is TGTGCCAGCAGCTTAGGGGGGACAGGGAATGGAGCTTTCTTT.

The rearrangement uses TRBV18 and TRBJ1-1; possible D gene TRBD1, 6 bases. The CDR3 extends over 15 amino acids. Germline V gene sequence: CDR1 KGHSH, CDR2 LQKENI. V was trimmed by 5 bases and J by 1 base, leaving 14 bases between them. CDR3 sequence (DNA): TGTGCCAGCTCAAACAGACAGGATGCGAACACTGAAGCTTTCTTT. Translated: CASSNRQDANTEAFF. The full variable domain, with the rest looked up from reference TRBV18 and TRBJ1-1, is NAGVMQNPRHLVRRRGQEARLRCSPMKGHSHVYWYRQLPEEGLKFMVYLQKENIIDESGMPKERFSAEFPKEGPSILRIQQVVRGDSAAYFCASSNRQDANTEAFFGQGTRLTVV.

The V call is TRBV15, the J call TRBJ1-5, with unresolved D. V was cut by 3 bases and J by 3 bases, with 3 bases left in between. Germline V CDR1 and CDR2: LNHNV, YYDKDF (reference sequence). This CDR3 has 12 residues. The CDR3 spells CATSRDNQPQHF. The CDR3 DNA follows: TGTGCCACCAGCAGGGACAATCAGCCCCAGCATTTT.

The chain carries TRBV11-3 and TRBJ1-1; D not resolved. The length of the CDR3 is 13 residues. Trimming removed 5 bases at V and 0 bases at J, with 7 bases between. CDR1 and CDR2 from the germline V gene are SGHNT and YENEEA. CDR3 sequence reads: CASSPWVNTEAFF. Here the CDR3 DNA reads TGTGCCAGCAGCCCCTGGGTGAACACTGAAGCTTTCTTT.

The chain is built from TRBV11-2 and TRBJ2-1; 13 bases match TRBD2. CDR3 length: 16 amino acids. J lost 10 bases, V lost 4 bases, and 10 bases had no gene match. The germline V gene has CDR1 SGHAT and CDR2 FQNNGV. The CDR3 sequence is CASSSSLGLAGYEQFF. The CDR3 coding sequence is TGTGCCAGCAGCTCCTCCTTGGGACTAGCGGGATACGAGCAGTTCTTC.

The chain uses TRBV30 and TRBJ1-5, with TRBD1 identical over 8 bases. CDR3 length equals 13 residues. Unmatched junction bases numbered 0, after V lost 1 base and J lost 4 bases. Germline V gene data show CDR1 as GTSNPN and CDR2 as SVGIG (reference sequence). CDR3 loop: CAWSGQGNQPQHF. DNA of the CDR3: TGTGCCTGGAGTGGACAGGGGAATCAGCCCCAGCATTTT.

This chain links TRBV7-2 with TRBJ2-5; D is undetermined. Trimming cost V 3 bases and J 6 bases, with 14 bases left between them. Germline CDR1 and CDR2: SGHTA and FQGNSA. This CDR3 contains 14 residues. The CDR3 nucleotides read TGTGCCAGCAGCTTTTCGGGTTCCGGACAGACCCAGTACTTC. Translating gives CASSFSGSGQTQYF. The variable domain in full, completed from reference TRBV7-2 and TRBJ2-5, reads GAGVSQSPSNKVTEKGKDVELRCDPISGHTALYWYRQSLGQGLEFLIYFQGNSAPDKSGLPSDRFSAERTGGSVSTLTIQRTQQEDSAVYLCASSFSGSGQTQYFGPGTRLLVL.

The V and J genes are TRBV5-1 and TRBJ2-2, with a tentative D call TRBD2 (6 bases). V dropped 0 bases and J dropped 6 bases, with 9 bases sitting between them. CDR1 is SGHRS and CDR2 is YFSETQ in the germline V gene. This CDR3 region has 14 residues. The CDR3 bases are TGCGCCAGCAGCTTGGCGGGAGCCCCCGGGGAGCTGTTTTTT. It yields the protein CASSLAGAPGELFF.

The genes are TRBV19 and TRBJ2-1; no clear D gene. V was shortened by 6 bases and J by 10 bases, with 13 bases between the two germline ends. The CDR3 sequence is 12 residues long. CDR1 is LNHDA, CDR2 SQIVND, per germline (reference sequence). CDR3 DNA sequence: TGTGCCAGTAGCCCAAGTGGAGTGGAGCAGTTCTTC. This encodes CASSPSGVEQFF.

CDR3 amino acids: CASSSTGGGLQETQYF. The CDR3, as DNA: TGCGCCAGCAGCTCGACTGGCGGGGGCCTCCAAGAGACCCAGTACTTC. This chain links TRBV5-1 with TRBJ2-5; the D gene is possibly TRBD2 (7 bases). V was shortened by 3 bases and J by 1 base, with 16 bases between the two germline ends. The CDR3 sequence is 16 residues long. Germline V CDR1 and CDR2: SGHRS, YFSETQ.

The rearrangement joins TRBV11-1 to TRBJ2-1; 7 bases are shared with TRBD2. In germline, CDR1 is SGHAT, CDR2 FQDESV (reference sequence). The ends lost 4 bases at V and 9 bases at J; junction bases unmatched: 15. The CDR3 sequence is 16 residues long. For the CDR3, the DNA is TGTGCCAGCAGCTCCAGACTAGAACGGGGGGAGGGTGAGCAGTTCTTC. Its translation: CASSSRLERGEGEQFF.

The chain recombines TRBV7-9 with TRBJ2-3, with TRBD2 as a possible D gene (6 bases). Germline V gives CDR1 SEHNR, CDR2 FQNEAQ (reference sequence). CDR3 length: 15 amino acids. Trimming cost V 1 base and J 0 bases, with 8 bases left between them. The CDR3 bases are TGTGCCAGCAGCTTAGGGCGGGATAGCACAGATACGCAGTATTTT. Encoded protein: CASSLGRDSTDTQYF.

The chain uses TRBV4-2 and TRBJ2-5; 10 nucleotides align to TRBD2. The J call could be wrong; TRBJ2-7 is a better fit for the DNA end. Germline V gene sequence: CDR1 LGHNA, CDR2 YNFKEQ. The CDR3 totals 17 residues. The CDR3 reads CASSQEGLAGDNYEQYF. CDR3 nucleotides: TGTGCCAGCAGCCAAGAGGGGCTAGCGGGGGATAACTACGAGCAGTACTTC.

Only one count was recorded for this clone. The chain links TRBV7-9 to TRBJ2-5, with 9 bases that match TRBD1. This CDR3 has 15 residues. CDR1 and CDR2 from the germline V gene are SEHNR and FQNEAQ (reference sequence). V lost 6 bases to trimming and J lost 5 bases; unmatched junction nucleotides: 10. The CDR3 loop is CASSYPGQGLETQYF. CDR3 sequence (DNA): TGTGCCAGCAGTTACCCGGGACAGGGCCTTGAGACCCAGTACTTC.